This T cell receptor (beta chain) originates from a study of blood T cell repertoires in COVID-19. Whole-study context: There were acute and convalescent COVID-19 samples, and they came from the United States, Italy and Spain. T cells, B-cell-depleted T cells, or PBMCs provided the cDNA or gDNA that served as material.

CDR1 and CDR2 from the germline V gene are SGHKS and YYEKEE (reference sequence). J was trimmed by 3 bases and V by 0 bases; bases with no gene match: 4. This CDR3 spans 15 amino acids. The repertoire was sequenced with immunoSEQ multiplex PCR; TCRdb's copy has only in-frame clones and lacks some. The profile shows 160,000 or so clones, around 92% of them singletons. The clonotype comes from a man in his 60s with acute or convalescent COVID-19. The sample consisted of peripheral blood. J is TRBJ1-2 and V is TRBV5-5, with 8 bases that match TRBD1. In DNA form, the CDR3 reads TGTGCCAGCAGCTTGGGGGCAGGGGGCGACTATGGCTACACCTTC. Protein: CASSLGAGGDYGYTF.